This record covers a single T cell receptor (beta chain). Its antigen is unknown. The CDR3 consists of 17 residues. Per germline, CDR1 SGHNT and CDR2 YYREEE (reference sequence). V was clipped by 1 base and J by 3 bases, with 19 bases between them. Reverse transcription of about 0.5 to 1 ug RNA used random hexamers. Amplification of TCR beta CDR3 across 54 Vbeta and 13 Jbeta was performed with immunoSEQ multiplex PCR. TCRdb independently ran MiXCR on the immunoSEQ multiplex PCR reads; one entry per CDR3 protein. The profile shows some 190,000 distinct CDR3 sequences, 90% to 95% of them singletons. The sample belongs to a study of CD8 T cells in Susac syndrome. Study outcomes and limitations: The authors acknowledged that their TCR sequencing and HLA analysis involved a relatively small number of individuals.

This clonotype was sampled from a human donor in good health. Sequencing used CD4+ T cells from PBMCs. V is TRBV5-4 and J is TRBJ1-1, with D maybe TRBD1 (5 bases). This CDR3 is CASSLSGLRKGDTEAFF. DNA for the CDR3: TGTGCCAGCAGCTTGTCAGGGCTTCGAAAAGGGGACACTGAAGCTTTCTTT.